The T cell receptor beta chain described here comes from a study of cytomegalovirus exposure and HLA in healthy donors. V was shortened by 0 bases and J by 1 base, with 11 bases between the two germline ends. CDR3 length: 15 amino acids. Germline-derived CDR1 and CDR2 are SGHRS and YFSETQ. This clone has just one count. The PCR made use of 60 Vbeta and 13 Jbeta primers. Study processing details: An analysis that came later counted some 80 million unique TCR beta chains, roughly 11 million shared. TCRdb keeps only in-frame clones here, not all; method: immunoSEQ multiplex PCR. That table is the source of V, J and clone size, and D and trimming were worked out from the DNA. Here the sample spans 150,000 to 200,000 clones, less than 80% being singletons.

The sequencing sample was made of PBMCs. The chain is built from TRBV5-1 and TRBJ2-7; D possibly corresponds to TRBD2 (6 bases). This TCR was recovered from a man between 40 and 49 years old in good health and CMV-seronegative. For the CDR3, the DNA is TGCGCCAGCAGCTTGGAACCGGGGGAGTCCTACGAGCAGTACTTC. It specifies CASSLEPGESYEQYF.